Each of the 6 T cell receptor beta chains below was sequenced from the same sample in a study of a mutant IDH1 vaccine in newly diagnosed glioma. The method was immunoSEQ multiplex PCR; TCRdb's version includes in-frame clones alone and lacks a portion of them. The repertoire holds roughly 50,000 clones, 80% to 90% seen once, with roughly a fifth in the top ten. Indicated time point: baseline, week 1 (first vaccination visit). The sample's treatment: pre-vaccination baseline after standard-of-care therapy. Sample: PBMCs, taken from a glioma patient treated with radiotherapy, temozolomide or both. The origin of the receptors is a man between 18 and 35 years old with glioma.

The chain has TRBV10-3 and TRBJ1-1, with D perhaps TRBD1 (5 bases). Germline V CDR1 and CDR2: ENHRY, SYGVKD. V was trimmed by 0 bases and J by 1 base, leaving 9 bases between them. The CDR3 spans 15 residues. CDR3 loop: CAISESVGGNTEAFF. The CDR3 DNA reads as TGTGCCATCAGTGAGTCTGTGGGGGGGAACACTGAAGCTTTCTTT.

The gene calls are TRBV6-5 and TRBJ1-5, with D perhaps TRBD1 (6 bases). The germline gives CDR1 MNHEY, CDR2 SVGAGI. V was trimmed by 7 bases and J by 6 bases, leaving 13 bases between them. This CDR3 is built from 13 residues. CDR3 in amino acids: CASTVGGGQPQHF. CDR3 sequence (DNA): TGTGCCAGCACCGTAGGGGGAGGTCAGCCCCAGCATTTT.

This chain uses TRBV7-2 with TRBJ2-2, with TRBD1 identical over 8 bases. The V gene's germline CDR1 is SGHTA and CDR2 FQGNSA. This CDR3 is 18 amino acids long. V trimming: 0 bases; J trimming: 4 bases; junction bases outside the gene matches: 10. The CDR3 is CASSLASWDRFRTGELFF. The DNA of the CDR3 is TGTGCCAGCAGCTTAGCCTCTTGGGACAGGTTCCGCACCGGGGAGCTGTTTTTT.

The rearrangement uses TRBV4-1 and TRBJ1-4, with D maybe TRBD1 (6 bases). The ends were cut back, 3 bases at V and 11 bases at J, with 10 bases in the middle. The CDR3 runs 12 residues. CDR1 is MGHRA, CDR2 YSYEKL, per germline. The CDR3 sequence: CASSQQGPKLFF. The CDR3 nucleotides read TGCGCCAGCAGCCAGCAGGGGCCCAAACTGTTTTTT.

The CDR3 coding sequence is TGCGCCAGCAGCCAAGATCTTGGGGTGAGCTATGGCTACACCTTC. Protein product: CASSQDLGVSYGYTF. V is TRBV4-3 and J is TRBJ1-2; D remains ambiguous. Trimming pared 0 bases from V and 4 bases from J, leaving 12 bases between. The germline gives CDR1 LGHNA, CDR2 YSLEER. The CDR3 is 15 amino acids.

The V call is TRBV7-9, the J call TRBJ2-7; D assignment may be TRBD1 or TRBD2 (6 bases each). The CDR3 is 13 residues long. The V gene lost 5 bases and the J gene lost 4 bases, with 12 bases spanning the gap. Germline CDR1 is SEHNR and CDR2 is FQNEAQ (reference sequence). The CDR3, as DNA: TGTGCCAGCAGCGACCCGGGGGCTTACGAGCAGTACTTC. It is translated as CASSDPGAYEQYF.